This TCR beta chain was sequenced in a study of blood T cell repertoires in COVID-19. This clone was detected only a few times. Method: immunoSEQ multiplex PCR; TCRdb's copy keeps in-frame clones and lacks some. Of more than 400,000 clones in the sample, about 92% were seen once. V gave up 4 bases and J gave up 4 bases, with 10 bases separating them. The CDR3 extends over 13 amino acids. The V gene's germline CDR1 is SGHDN and CDR2 FVKESK. The chain uses TRBV14 and TRBJ1-2; a weak D match, TRBD1 (5 bases). The sequenced sample was PBMCs or T cells enriched from blood (not recorded which). This TCR came from a man aged 18 to 29 who had recovered from COVID-19. The CDR3 here is CASSLGLSYGYTF. CDR3 nucleotide sequence: TGTGCCAGCAGCCTGGGGCTCTCCTATGGCTACACCTTC.